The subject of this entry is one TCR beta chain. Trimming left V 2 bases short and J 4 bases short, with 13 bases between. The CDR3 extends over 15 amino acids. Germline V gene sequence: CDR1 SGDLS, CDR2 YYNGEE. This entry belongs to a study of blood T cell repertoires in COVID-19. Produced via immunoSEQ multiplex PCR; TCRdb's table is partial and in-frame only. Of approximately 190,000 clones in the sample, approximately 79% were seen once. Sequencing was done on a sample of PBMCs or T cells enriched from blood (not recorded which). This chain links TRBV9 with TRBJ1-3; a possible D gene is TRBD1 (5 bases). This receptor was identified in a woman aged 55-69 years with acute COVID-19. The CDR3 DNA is TGTGCCAGCAGCGTTGCAGGGCAGGAGGGAAACACCATATATTTT. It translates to CASSVAGQEGNTIYF.